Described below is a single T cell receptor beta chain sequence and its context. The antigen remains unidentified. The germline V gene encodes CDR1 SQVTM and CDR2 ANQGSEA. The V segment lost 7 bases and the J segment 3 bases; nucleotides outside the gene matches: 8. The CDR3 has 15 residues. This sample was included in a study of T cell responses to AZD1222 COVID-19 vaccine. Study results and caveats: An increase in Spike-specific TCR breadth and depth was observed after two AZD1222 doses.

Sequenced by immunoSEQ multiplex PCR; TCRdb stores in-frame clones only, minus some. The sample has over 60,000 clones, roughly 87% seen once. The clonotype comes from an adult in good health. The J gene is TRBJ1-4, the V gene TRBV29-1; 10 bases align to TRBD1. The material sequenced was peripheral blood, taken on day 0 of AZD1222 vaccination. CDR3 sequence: CSARDRGRSNEKLFF. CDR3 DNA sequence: TGCAGCGCGAGGGACAGGGGCCGGTCTAATGAAAAACTGTTTTTT.